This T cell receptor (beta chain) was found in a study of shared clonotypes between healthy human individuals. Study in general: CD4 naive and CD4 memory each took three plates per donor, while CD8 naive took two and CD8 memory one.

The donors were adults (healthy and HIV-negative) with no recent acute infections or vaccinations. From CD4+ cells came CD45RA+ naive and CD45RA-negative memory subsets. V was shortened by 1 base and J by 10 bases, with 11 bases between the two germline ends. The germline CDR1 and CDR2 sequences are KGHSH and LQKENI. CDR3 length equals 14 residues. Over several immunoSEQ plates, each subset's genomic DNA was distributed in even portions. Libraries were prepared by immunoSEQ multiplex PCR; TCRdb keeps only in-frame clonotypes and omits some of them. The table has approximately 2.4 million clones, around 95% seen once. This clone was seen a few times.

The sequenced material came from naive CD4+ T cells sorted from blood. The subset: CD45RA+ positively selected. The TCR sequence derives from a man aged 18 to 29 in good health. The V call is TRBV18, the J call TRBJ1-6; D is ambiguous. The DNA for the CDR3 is TGTGCCAGCTCACCACTGGCCAGCCTCTCACCCCTCCACTTT. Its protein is CASSPLASLSPLHF.